This T cell receptor beta chain was observed in a study of CD8+ T cells in alopecia areata. Turning to the study itself: Tofacitinib ran for 6 to 18 months before 6 months off drug.

Sampling of alopecia areata patients yielded lesional scalp punch biopsies as well as peripheral blood. J was trimmed by 7 bases and V by 5 bases; bases with no gene match: 12. The CDR3 totals 15 residues. Germline CDR1 and CDR2: MDHEN and SYDVKM. cDNA serving as the sequencing template came from extracted, reverse transcribed RNA. The method was immunoSEQ multiplex PCR; TCRdb's version includes in-frame clones alone and lacks a portion of them. This sample has 10,000 to 15,000 clones; more than 55% occur once, and the top ten carry roughly 13%. Sequenced: skin. The chain carries TRBV28 and TRBJ2-5; 8 bases line up with TRBD1. The source is a human donor with alopecia areata. DNA for the CDR3: TGTGCCAGCAGTCCCAGGGACAGGATGGTAGGGACCCAGTACTTC. This sequence encodes CASSPRDRMVGTQYF.